The entry below describes one T cell receptor beta chain. Antigen: not known. The sample originates from a study of graft-versus-host responses after intestinal transplantation. Libraries were prepared by immunoSEQ multiplex PCR; TCRdb keeps only in-frame clonotypes and omits some of them. Among around 100,000 clones listed, about 90% were seen once. The specimen comprised unstimulated CD4+ T cells sorted from spleen or lymph node cells, sampled before transplant. The TCR sequence derives from a human donor who was the organ donor for an intestinal transplant.

The DNA for the CDR3 is TGTGCCTGGAGTGGACAGGCTTCTAACTATGGCTACACCTTC. Encoded protein: CAWSGQASNYGYTF. This rearrangement joins TRBV30 to TRBJ1-2, with D perhaps matching TRBD1 (6 bases). V lost 1 base to trimming and J lost 0 bases, with 9 bases between them. The CDR3 spans 14 residues. Germline CDR1 and CDR2: GTSNPN and SVGIG (reference sequence).